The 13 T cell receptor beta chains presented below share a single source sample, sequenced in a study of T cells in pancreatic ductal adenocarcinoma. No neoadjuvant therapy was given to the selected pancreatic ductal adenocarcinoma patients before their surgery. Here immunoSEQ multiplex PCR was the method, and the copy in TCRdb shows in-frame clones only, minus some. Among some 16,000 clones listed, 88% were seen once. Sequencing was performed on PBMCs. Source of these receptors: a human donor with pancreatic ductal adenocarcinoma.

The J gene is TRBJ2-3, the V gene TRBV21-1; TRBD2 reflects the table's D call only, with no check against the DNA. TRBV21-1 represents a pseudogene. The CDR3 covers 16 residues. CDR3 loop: CASNPLAGARTDTQYF. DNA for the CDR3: TGTGCCAGCAACCCATTAGCGGGGGCCCGCACAGATACGCAGTATTTT.

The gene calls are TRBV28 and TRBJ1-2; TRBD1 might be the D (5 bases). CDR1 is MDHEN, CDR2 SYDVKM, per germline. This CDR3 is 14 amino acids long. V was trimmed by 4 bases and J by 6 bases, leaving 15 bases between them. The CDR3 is CASSSGFRDDGYTF. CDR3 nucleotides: TGTGCCAGCAGTTCCGGGTTCAGGGATGATGGCTACACCTTC.

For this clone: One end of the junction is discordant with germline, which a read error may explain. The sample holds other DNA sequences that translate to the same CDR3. CDR3: CASRPQGTTGELFF. CDR3 coding DNA: TGCGCCAGCAGACCACAGGGTACCACCGGGGAGCTGTTTTTT. The rearrangement uses TRBV6-6 and TRBJ2-2, with D tentatively TRBD1 (6 bases). The germline gives CDR1 MNHNY, CDR2 SVGAGI (reference sequence). The CDR3 runs 14 residues.

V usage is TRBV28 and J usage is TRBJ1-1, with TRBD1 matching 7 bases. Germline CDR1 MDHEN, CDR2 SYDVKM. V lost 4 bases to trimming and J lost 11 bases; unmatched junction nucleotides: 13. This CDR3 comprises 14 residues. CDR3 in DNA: TGTGCCAGCAGTTCGACCGGGACAGCGGGGGGGGCTTTCTTT. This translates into CASSSTGTAGGAFF.

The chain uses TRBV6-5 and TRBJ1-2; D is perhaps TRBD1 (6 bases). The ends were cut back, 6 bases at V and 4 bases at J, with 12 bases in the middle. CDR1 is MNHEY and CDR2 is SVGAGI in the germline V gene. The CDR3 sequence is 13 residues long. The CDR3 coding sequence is TGTGCCAGCAGAACAGGGTTGGCCTATGGCTACACCTTC. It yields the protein CASRTGLAYGYTF.

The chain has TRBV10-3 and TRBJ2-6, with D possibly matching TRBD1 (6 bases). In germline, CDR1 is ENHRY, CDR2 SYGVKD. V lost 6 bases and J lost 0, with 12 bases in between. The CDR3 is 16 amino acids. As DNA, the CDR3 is TGTGCCATCAGGACGGACAGTTTCTCTGGGGCCAACGTCCTGACTTTC. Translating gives CAIRTDSFSGANVLTF.

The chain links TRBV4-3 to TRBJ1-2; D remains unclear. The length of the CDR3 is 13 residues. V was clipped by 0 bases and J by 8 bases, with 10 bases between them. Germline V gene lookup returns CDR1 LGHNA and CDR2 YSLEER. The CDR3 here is CASSQDPPLGYTF. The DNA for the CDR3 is TGCGCCAGCAGCCAAGACCCCCCCCTAGGCTACACCTTC.

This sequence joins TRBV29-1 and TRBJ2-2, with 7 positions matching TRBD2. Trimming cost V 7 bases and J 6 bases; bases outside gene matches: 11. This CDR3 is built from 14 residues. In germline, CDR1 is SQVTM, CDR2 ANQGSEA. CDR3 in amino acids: CSAWEGTFPGELFF. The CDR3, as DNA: TGCAGCGCCTGGGAGGGAACATTCCCCGGGGAGCTGTTTTTT.

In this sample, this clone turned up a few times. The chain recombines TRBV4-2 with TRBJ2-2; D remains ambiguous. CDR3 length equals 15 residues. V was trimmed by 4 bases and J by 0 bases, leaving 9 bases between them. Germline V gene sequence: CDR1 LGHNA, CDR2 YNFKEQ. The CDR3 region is CASSLIQTNTGELFF. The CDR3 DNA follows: TGTGCCAGCAGCCTCATCCAAACGAACACCGGGGAGCTGTTTTTT.

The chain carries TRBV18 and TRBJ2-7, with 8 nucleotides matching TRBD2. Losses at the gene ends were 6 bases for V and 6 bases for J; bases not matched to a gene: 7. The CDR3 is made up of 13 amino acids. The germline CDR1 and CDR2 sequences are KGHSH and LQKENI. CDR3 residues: CASSSSGGVEQYF. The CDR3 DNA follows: TGTGCCAGCTCGTCGTCGGGGGGGGTCGAGCAGTACTTC.

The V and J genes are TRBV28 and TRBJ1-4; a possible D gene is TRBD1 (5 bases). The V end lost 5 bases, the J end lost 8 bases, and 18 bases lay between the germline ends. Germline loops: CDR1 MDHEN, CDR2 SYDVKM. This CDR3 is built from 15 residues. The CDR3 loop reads CASSPGRGGVEKLFF. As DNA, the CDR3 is TGTGCCAGCAGTCCCGGACGGGGGGGAGTAGAAAAACTGTTTTTT.

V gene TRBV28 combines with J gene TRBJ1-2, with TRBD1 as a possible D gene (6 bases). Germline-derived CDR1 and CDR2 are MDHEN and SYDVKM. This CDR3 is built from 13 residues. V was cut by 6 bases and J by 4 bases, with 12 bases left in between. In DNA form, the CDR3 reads TGTGCCAGCAGACAGGACAGACGCTATGGCTACACCTTC. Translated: CASRQDRRYGYTF.

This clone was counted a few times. Written as DNA, the CDR3 is TGTGCCAGCAGAGGGACAGCTACTAATTCACCCCTCCACTTT. Its translation is CASRGTATNSPLHF. The chain recombines TRBV27 with TRBJ1-6; 7 bases line up with TRBD1. The CDR3 length is 14 residues. Germline V lookup: CDR1 MNHEY, CDR2 SMNVEV (reference sequence). The junction had 5 bases not matched to a gene; V was cut back by 6 bases and J by 6 bases.